Only a few counts were recorded for the clone carrying this TCR beta chain. The data originate from a study of cytomegalovirus exposure and HLA in healthy donors. Researchers ran the PCR with 60 Vbeta and 13 Jbeta primers. Some clones are missing from TCRdb's copy, which holds only in-frame ones; the method was immunoSEQ multiplex PCR. The profile shows more than 140,000 clones, approximately 82% of them singletons. The sequencing sample was made of PBMCs. The origin of this receptor is a middle-aged woman in good health and CMV-seronegative.

The CDR3 bases are TGCGCCAGCAGCCCCCGAGCGGGGGGAAATGGCTACACCTTC. Translated, it gives CASSPRAGGNGYTF. V gene TRBV4-3 combines with J gene TRBJ1-2, with D perhaps matching TRBD1 (5 bases). Trimming removed 4 bases at V and 6 bases at J, with 15 bases between. This CDR3 has 14 residues. Germline V CDR1 and CDR2: LGHNA, YSLEER.